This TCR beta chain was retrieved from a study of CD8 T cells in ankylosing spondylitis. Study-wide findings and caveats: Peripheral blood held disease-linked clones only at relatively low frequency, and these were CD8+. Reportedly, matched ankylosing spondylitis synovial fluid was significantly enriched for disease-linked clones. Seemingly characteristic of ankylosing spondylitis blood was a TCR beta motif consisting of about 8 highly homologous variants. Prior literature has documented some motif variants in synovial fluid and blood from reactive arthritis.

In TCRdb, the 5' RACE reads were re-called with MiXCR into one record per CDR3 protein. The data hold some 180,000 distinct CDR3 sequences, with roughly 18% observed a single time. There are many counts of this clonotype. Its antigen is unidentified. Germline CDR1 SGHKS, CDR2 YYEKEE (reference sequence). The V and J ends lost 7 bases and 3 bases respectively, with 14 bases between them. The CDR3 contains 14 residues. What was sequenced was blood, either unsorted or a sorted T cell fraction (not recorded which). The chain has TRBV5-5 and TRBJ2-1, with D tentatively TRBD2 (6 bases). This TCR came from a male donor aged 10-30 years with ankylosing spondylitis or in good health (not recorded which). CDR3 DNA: TGTGCCAGCTCCTTTATGACTAGCTACAATGAGCAGTTCTTC. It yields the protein CASSFMTSYNEQFF.